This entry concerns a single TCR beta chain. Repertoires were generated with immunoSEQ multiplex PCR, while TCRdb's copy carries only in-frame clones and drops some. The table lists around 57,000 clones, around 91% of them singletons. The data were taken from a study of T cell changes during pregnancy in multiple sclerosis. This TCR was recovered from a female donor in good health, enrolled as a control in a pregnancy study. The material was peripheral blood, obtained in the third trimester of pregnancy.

The chain's CDR3 is CAISGPGGHPGVYNEQFF. The DNA for the CDR3 is TGTGCCATCAGTGGGCCAGGGGGACACCCAGGGGTTTACAATGAGCAGTTCTTC. This chain connects TRBV10-3 to TRBJ2-1; 7 nucleotides align to TRBD1. Trimming removed 4 bases from V and 4 bases from J; junction bases left unmatched: 16. Germline lookup yields CDR1 ENHRY and CDR2 SYGVKD. The CDR3 covers 18 residues.